This T cell receptor beta chain was found in a study of T cell changes during pregnancy in multiple sclerosis (dated by TCRdb to 2018 to 2020). Describing the broader study: In women with multiple sclerosis, the researchers looked at how the T cell repertoire shifted as pregnancy progressed.

CDR1 and CDR2, per the germline V gene (reference sequence), are SEHNR and FQNEAQ. CDR3 length: 16 amino acids, cysteine to phenylalanine. Left in the record is the CDR3 DNA by itself, 48 bases read in frame from the first base. Ends trimmed: V by 5 bases, J by 6 bases; bases unmatched to a gene: 11. The library came from the immunoSEQ multiplex PCR assay. TCRdb stores this immuneACCESS table with in-frame sequences only. Part of the clones is absent; in the studies checked, under half of the shortfall reflects unresolved V genes, and no reason is known for the rest. The sample contains roughly 30,000 clones, about 88% of them found a single time. The top ten hold more than 6.5% of the sample. Comment on this clone: No antigen is known for it. Base qualities are not recorded, but no much larger clone differs from it by a single base.

The source is a female donor with multiple sclerosis, enrolled in a pregnancy study. Sequencing used CD8+ T cells from peripheral blood mononuclear cells, obtained after pregnancy. The receptor chain draws on TRBV7-9 and TRBJ2-1; 9 of the junction bases match TRBD2. The CDR3 protein is CASSTPIAGVFNEQFF. In nucleotides, the sequence is TGTGCCAGCAGCACCCCGATAGCGGGAGTATTCAATGAGCAGTTCTTC.